The 5 T cell receptor beta chains in this list originate from one sample, sequenced in a study of T cells in Graves' hyperthyroidism and ophthalmopathy. It was RNA transcripts that yielded the amplified TCR beta CDR3 regions. HTBI primers drove first-round RT-PCR of the TCR CDR3. TCRdb re-derived calls from the multiplex PCR reads in MiXCR, one entry per CDR3 protein. The sample lists approximately 400,000 distinct CDR3 sequences, over 12% occurring once. Sequencing was carried out using blood. The receptors were gathered from a man aged 50 to 59 with Graves' ophthalmopathy.

At least ten counts were recorded for this clonotype. V is TRBV20-1 and J is TRBJ1-2; 7 bases map to TRBD1. Germline assignment: CDR1 DFQATT and CDR2 SNEGSKA (reference sequence). CDR3 size: 15 residues. V shed 0 bases, J shed 1 base, and the junction held 5 bases outside the gene matches. The CDR3 DNA sequence: TGCAGTGCTAGAGAGGTGACAGGGAATAACTATGGCTACACCTTC. Protein: CSAREVTGNNYGYTF.

This clonotype occurred many times. The chain has TRBV20-1 and TRBJ2-3; unclear D gene. The CDR3 sequence is 16 residues long. The germline gives CDR1 DFQATT, CDR2 SNEGSKA (reference sequence). V was shortened by 3 bases and J by 1 base, with 17 bases between the two germline ends. The DNA for the CDR3 is TGCAGTGCTAGCCCCCTCTCCACTGGGGGCACAGATACGCAGTATTTT. Its protein is CSASPLSTGGTDTQYF.

The chain has TRBV6-1 and TRBJ1-2; no firm D call. The CDR3 has 13 amino acids. Germline V gene data show CDR1 as MNHNS and CDR2 as SASEGT. Trimming pared 5 bases from V and 4 bases from J, leaving 11 bases between. CDR3 region: CASSFGPPYGYTF. The CDR3 bases are TGTGCCAGCAGTTTTGGGCCTCCCTATGGCTACACCTTC.

Many counts were recorded for this clonotype. The chain is built from TRBV29-1 and TRBJ2-1, with 12 bases that match TRBD2. This CDR3 has 15 residues. The V gene's germline CDR1 is SQVTM and CDR2 ANQGSEA. J lost 8 bases, V lost 3 bases, and 8 bases had no gene match. Here the CDR3 DNA reads TGCAGCGTTGATCTAGCGGGAGGGCCTAGTTATGAGCAGTTCTTC. Encoded protein: CSVDLAGGPSYEQFF.

This clonotype was counted ten times or more. This chain joins TRBV12-3 or TRBV12-4 and TRBJ2-7; TRBD2 is a possible D gene (5 bases). The V end was cut by 5 bases, the J end by 3 bases, with 11 bases between. The CDR3 sequence is 13 residues long. The CDR3 sequence: CASSLGLRYEQYF. In DNA form, the CDR3 reads TGTGCCAGCAGTCTTGGACTCCGCTACGAGCAGTACTTC.